Listed below are T cell receptor beta chains from one sample, sequenced in a study of Graves' ophthalmopathy and Graves' hyperthyroidism. TCRdb re-called the multiplex PCR reads with MiXCR, one entry per CDR3 protein. Of hundreds of thousands of distinct CDR3 sequences in the sample, approximately 21% were seen once. Input material: peripheral blood. The receptors were gathered from a woman under 30 with stable Graves' hyperthyroidism. Both conserved end residues are part of each CDR3. D genes are given only for firm matches. Some rows mark clone size as missing; the rest say once, few, many or name a class of expanded clone.

J,size,V,D,CDR3,DNA
TRBJ2-7,many,TRBV9,TRBD2,CASSVGGSSGRDEQYF,TGTGCCAGCAGCGTAGGCGGATCCAGCGGGAGGGATGAGCAGTACTTC
TRBJ1-1,.,TRBV6-5,.,CASSYSGRTMNTEAFF,TGTGCCAGCAGTTATTCCGGGCGAACCATGAACACTGAAGCTTTCTTT
TRBJ1-2,many,TRBV12-3/TRBV12-4,.,CASSREFDGYTF,TGTGCCAGCAGCAGGGAGTTCGATGGCTACACCTTC
TRBJ2-4,few,TRBV20-1,TRBD2,CTSASGPLSKNIQYF,TGCACTAGTGCTAGCGGGCCCCTCTCCAAAAACATTCAGTACTTC
TRBJ1-1,many,TRBV12-3/TRBV12-4,.,CASSFAVNTEAFF,TGTGCCAGCAGTTTTGCAGTGAACACTGAAGCTTTCTTT
TRBJ1-2,many,TRBV20-1,.,CSAWDLANYGYTF,TGCAGTGCTTGGGACCTCGCTAACTATGGCTACACCTTC
TRBJ2-5,many,TRBV27,TRBD1,CASSVNRGIGETQYF,TGTGCCAGCAGTGTCAACAGGGGGATCGGAGAGACCCAGTACTTC
TRBJ2-2,many,TRBV30,.,CAWSLGGADTGELFF,TGTGCCTGGAGTTTAGGTGGTGCCGACACCGGGGAGCTGTTTTTT
TRBJ1-1,many,TRBV29-1,.,CSALVGEPEAFF,TGCAGCGCCCTTGTCGGTGAACCTGAAGCTTTCTTT
TRBJ1-2,many,TRBV27,.,CASSFLRESGYTF,TGTGCCAGCAGTTTCCTAAGGGAATCTGGCTACACCTTC
TRBJ2-5,.,TRBV12-3/TRBV12-4,.,CASSPRLAQQETQYF,TGTGCCAGCAGTCCCCGCCTAGCGCAACAAGAGACCCAGTACTTC
TRBJ2-7,.,TRBV20-1,.,CSARSSEGQYF,TGCAGTGCTAGAAGTTCAGAAGGGCAGTACTTC
TRBJ2-5,many,TRBV4-1,.,CASSQGLRETQYF,TGCGCCAGCAGCCAAGGGTTGCGGGAGACCCAGTACTTC
TRBJ2-7,.,TRBV5-1,TRBD2,CASSLASGRLTSSYEQYF,TGCGCCAGCAGCTTGGCCAGCGGGAGGCTCACGAGCTCCTACGAGCAGTACTTC
TRBJ1-2,.,TRBV6-2/TRBV6-3,.,CASSPGVRSYGYTF,TGTGCCAGCAGTCCGGGAGTCCGGAGCTATGGCTACACCTTC
TRBJ1-1,once,TRBV12-3/TRBV12-4,.,CASAVGNTEAFF,TGTGCCAGCGCGGTGGGAAACACTGAAGCTTTCTTT
TRBJ2-6,many,TRBV7-8,TRBD1,CASSFGQGHGSGANVLTF,TGTGCCAGCAGCTTTGGACAGGGTCACGGCTCTGGGGCCAACGTCCTGACTTTC
TRBJ1-2,many,TRBV25-1,.,CASSGGGGIFGYTF,TGTGCCAGCAGTGGTGGAGGGGGAATCTTTGGCTACACCTTC
TRBJ2-5,few,TRBV11-2,TRBD2,CASSLEWGSGGRETQYF,TGTGCCAGCAGCTTAGAGTGGGGCAGCGGGGGACGGGAGACCCAGTACTTC
TRBJ1-1,few,TRBV4-3,.,CASRRPQGGGNTEAFF,TGCGCCAGCAGAAGGCCACAGGGTGGAGGGAACACTGAAGCTTTCTTT
TRBJ2-7,many,TRBV6-5,TRBD1,CASSYLPTGVYEQYF,TGTGCCAGCAGTTACCTCCCGACAGGGGTCTACGAGCAGTACTTC
TRBJ2-7,.,TRBV12-5,.,CASGPLGSDDVGSYEQYF,TGTGCTAGTGGTCCGCTGGGCTCGGACGACGTGGGTTCCTACGAGCAGTACTTC
TRBJ2-1,many,TRBV20-1,.,CSARDGERSYNEQFF,TGCAGTGCTAGAGACGGGGAGAGGAGCTACAATGAGCAGTTCTTC
TRBJ2-7,.,TRBV2,.,CASGYDGTYEQYF,TGTGCCAGTGGCTATGACGGAACCTACGAGCAGTACTTC
TRBJ1-2,many,TRBV30,.,CAWSVLGQGANYGYTF,TGTGCCTGGAGTGTACTAGGGCAGGGAGCTAACTATGGCTACACCTTC
TRBJ2-7,.,TRBV4-2,.,CASSRPSTYEQYF,TGTGCCAGCAGCCGGCCGTCGACCTACGAGCAGTACTTC
TRBJ1-2,few,TRBV7-2,.,CASSRYYPGGRPDGYTF,TGTGCCAGCAGCCGTTACTACCCGGGTGGCAGGCCTGATGGCTACACCTTC
TRBJ1-2,once,TRBV6-2/TRBV6-3,.,CASRFTPTNYGYTF,TGTGCCAGCAGATTCACACCAACCAACTATGGCTACACCTTC
TRBJ2-7,many,TRBV20-1,.,CSAIGSETYEQYF,TGCAGTGCTATTGGTAGCGAGACCTACGAGCAGTACTTC
TRBJ2-3,few,TRBV20-1,.,CSALYSGSTDTQYF,TGCAGTGCCCTGTATAGCGGCAGCACAGATACGCAGTATTTT
TRBJ2-7,many,TRBV20-1,TRBD1,CSARDLSGQGFEQYF,TGCAGTGCTAGAGATCTATCAGGACAGGGGTTCGAGCAGTACTTC
TRBJ1-2,many,TRBV20-1,.,CSARDQGQGYGYTF,TGCAGTGCTAGAGATCAAGGGCAGGGCTATGGCTACACCTTC
TRBJ2-4,many,TRBV6-1,TRBD2,CASGSSGLAKNIQYF,TGTGCCAGCGGGAGTAGCGGGCTGGCCAAAAACATTCAGTACTTC
TRBJ2-7,many,TRBV6-1,.,CASSDLGRAYEQYF,TGTGCCAGCAGTGATCTCGGCAGGGCCTACGAGCAGTACTTC
TRBJ2-5,many,TRBV29-1,TRBD2,CSVATGTSPGTQYF,TGCAGCGTGGCGACCGGGACTAGTCCTGGGACCCAGTACTTC
TRBJ1-1,many,TRBV6-2/TRBV6-3,TRBD1,CASSRDSYTEAFF,TGTGCCAGCAGTAGGGACAGTTACACTGAAGCTTTCTTT
TRBJ2-5,many,TRBV6-1,TRBD2,CASRPSGRAETQYF,TGTGCCAGCAGACCTAGCGGGAGGGCCGAGACCCAGTACTTC
TRBJ2-5,many,TRBV11-2,.,CASSNIVAQYF,TGTGCCAGCAGCAACATTGTGGCCCAGTACTTC
TRBJ2-7,many,TRBV7-9,TRBD2,CASSSGTRTYEQYF,TGTGCCAGCAGCTCCGGGACTAGAACCTACGAGCAGTACTTC
TRBJ2-7,many,TRBV20-1,TRBD2,CSARDRWEGLNYF,TGCAGTGCTAGAGATAGGTGGGAGGGCCTAAATTACTTC
TRBJ1-1,few,TRBV12-3/TRBV12-4,.,CASRDRNTEAFF,TGTGCCAGCAGGGACAGAAACACTGAAGCTTTCTTT
TRBJ1-3,many,TRBV20-1,TRBD1,CSARDDSRTGGRNTIYF,TGCAGTGCTAGAGATGATAGCAGGACAGGGGGAAGAAACACCATATATTTT
TRBJ1-5,many,TRBV4-2,TRBD1,CASSQDFWDRGNQPQHF,TGTGCCAGCAGCCAAGATTTTTGGGACAGGGGCAATCAGCCCCAGCATTTT
TRBJ2-5,many,TRBV11-3,.,CASSLGGNYQETQYF,TGTGCCAGCAGCTTAGGGGGGAACTACCAAGAGACCCAGTACTTC
TRBJ1-3,many,TRBV6-5,.,CASSYDPGSGNTIYF,TGTGCCAGCAGTTACGACCCCGGCTCTGGAAACACCATATATTTT
TRBJ2-7,.,TRBV10-2,TRBD1,CASSDPDRGFSYEQYF,TGCGCCAGCAGTGACCCGGACAGGGGGTTCTCCTACGAGCAGTACTTC
TRBJ1-3,many,TRBV11-2,.,CASSPVPGTLSGNTIYF,TGTGCCAGCAGCCCCGTCCCAGGGACACTCTCTGGAAACACCATATATTTT
TRBJ2-2,many,TRBV7-2,.,CASSLETGHRELFF,TGTGCCAGCAGCTTAGAAACCGGCCACCGGGAGCTGTTTTTT
TRBJ1-1,many,TRBV11-2,.,CASSFSSHEAFF,TGTGCCAGCAGCTTCAGTTCTCATGAAGCTTTCTTT
TRBJ1-6,many,TRBV19,.,CASSGFGEGNSPLHF,TGTGCCAGTAGCGGTTTCGGGGAGGGTAATTCACCCCTCCACTTT
TRBJ2-5,few,TRBV30,.,CAWSAGGTVTETQYF,TGTGCCTGGAGTGCCGGCGGGACAGTTACAGAGACCCAGTACTTC
TRBJ1-2,many,TRBV20-1,.,CSARARTGTITPGYTF,TGCAGTGCTAGAGCCCGAACCGGGACAATAACTCCTGGCTACACCTTC
TRBJ2-4,.,TRBV6-2/TRBV6-3,TRBD2,CASSWWTSGPKNIKYF,TGTGCCAGCAGTTGGTGGACTAGCGGGCCCAAAAACATTAAGTACTTC